These 5 T cell receptor beta chains were sequenced from one sample in a study of cytomegalovirus exposure and HLA in healthy donors. PCR employed 60 Vbeta and 13 Jbeta primers. Libraries were prepared by immunoSEQ multiplex PCR; TCRdb keeps only in-frame clonotypes and omits some of them. The sample lists about 100,000 clones, around four fifths seen once, with 7.5% to 9% in the top ten. Sequencing was done on a sample of PBMCs. The receptors stem from a man aged 30 to 45 in good health and CMV-seronegative.

The chain carries TRBV4-1 and TRBJ1-1; weak D call: TRBD1 (5 bases). The length of the CDR3 is 18 residues. Germline loops: CDR1 MGHRA, CDR2 YSYEKL. Trimming shortened V by 1 base and J by 0 bases, and 18 bases separated the two germline ends. As DNA, the CDR3 is TGCGCCAGCAGCCAAGGTCTCCTGGCCAGGGTATTGAACACTGAAGCTTTCTTT. Translation gives CASSQGLLARVLNTEAFF.

This sequence joins TRBV27 and TRBJ1-5, with no clear D. Germline CDR1 and CDR2: MNHEY and SMNVEV (reference sequence). V lost 3 bases and J 0 bases, leaving 27 bases between the germline ends. This CDR3 is built from 21 residues. Here the CDR3 reads CASSFPRLLRVSQYSNQPQHF. Here the CDR3 DNA reads TGTGCCAGCAGTTTTCCTAGGTTGCTGCGGGTCAGCCAATATAGCAATCAGCCCCAGCATTTT.

The chain employs TRBV2 and TRBJ2-7, with TRBD1 as a possible D gene (5 bases). The CDR3 contains 17 residues. Germline assignment: CDR1 SNHLY and CDR2 FYNNEI. Trimming took off 2 bases at V and 0 bases at J, with 17 bases between the two ends. CDR3 bases: TGTGCCAGCAGTGAACTGTTTCAGGGATCCTCCTCCTACGAGCAGTACTTC. Protein product: CASSELFQGSSSYEQYF. Supplemented by reference TRBV2 and TRBJ2-7, the full variable domain reads EPEVTQTPSHQVTQMGQEVILRCVPISNHLYFYWYRQILGQKVEFLVSFYNNEISEKSEIFDDQFSVERPDGSNFTLKIRSTKLEDSAMYFCASSELFQGSSSYEQYFGPGTRLTVT.

The rearrangement uses TRBV6-6 and TRBJ2-7; a weak D match, TRBD2 (6 bases). The germline gives CDR1 MNHNY, CDR2 SVGAGI (reference sequence). V lost 6 bases and J 4 bases, leaving 16 bases between the germline ends. The CDR3 is 14 residues long. The CDR3 coding sequence is TGTGCCAGCAGCCGCCCGGGACTTGCATACGAGCAGTACTTC. It codes for CASSRPGLAYEQYF.

V gene TRBV18 combines with J gene TRBJ2-7, with D tentatively TRBD1 (5 bases). Trimming removed 1 base from V and 3 bases from J, with 7 bases in between. CDR3 length: 13 amino acids. Germline V gene lookup returns CDR1 KGHSH and CDR2 LQKENI. CDR3 sequence reads: CASSPQGYYEQYF. In DNA form, the CDR3 reads TGTGCCAGCTCACCACAGGGGTACTACGAGCAGTACTTC.